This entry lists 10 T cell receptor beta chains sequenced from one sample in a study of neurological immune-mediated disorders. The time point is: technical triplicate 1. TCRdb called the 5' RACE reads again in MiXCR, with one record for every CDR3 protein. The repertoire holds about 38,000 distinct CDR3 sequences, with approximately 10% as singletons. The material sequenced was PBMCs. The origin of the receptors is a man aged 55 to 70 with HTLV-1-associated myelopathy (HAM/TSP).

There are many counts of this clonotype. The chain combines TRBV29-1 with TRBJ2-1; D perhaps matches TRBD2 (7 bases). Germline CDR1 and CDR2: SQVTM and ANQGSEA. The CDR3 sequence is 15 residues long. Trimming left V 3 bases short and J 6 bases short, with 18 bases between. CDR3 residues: CSVDLGGASGNEQFF. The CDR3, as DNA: TGCAGCGTTGACCTGGGGGGGGCCTCGGGCAATGAGCAGTTCTTC.

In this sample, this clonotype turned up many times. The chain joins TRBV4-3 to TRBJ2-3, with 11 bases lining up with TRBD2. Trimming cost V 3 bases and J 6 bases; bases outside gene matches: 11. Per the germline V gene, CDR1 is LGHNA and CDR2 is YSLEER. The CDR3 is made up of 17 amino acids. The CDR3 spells CASSQSVAGGGKDTQYF. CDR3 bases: TGCGCCAGCAGCCAGTCGGTAGCGGGGGGGGGGAAGGATACGCAGTATTTT.

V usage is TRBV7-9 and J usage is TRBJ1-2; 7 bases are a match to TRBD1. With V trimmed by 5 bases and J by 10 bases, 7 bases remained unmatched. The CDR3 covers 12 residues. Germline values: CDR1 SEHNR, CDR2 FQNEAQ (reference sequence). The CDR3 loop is CASSPGQDVYTF. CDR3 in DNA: TGTGCCAGCAGCCCCGGACAGGATGTCTACACCTTC.

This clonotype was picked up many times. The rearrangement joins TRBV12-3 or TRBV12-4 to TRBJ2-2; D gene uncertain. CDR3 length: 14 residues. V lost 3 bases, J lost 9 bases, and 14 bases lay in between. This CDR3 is CASSLSLRNWELFF. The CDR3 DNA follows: TGTGCCAGCAGTTTGTCTCTTAGGAACTGGGAGCTGTTTTTT.

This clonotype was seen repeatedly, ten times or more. As DNA, the CDR3 is TGTGCCAGCAGCCGACGACAGGGTACTAGCACAGATACGCAGTATTTT. It translates to CASSRRQGTSTDTQYF. The chain recombines TRBV11-3 with TRBJ2-3; 7 bases map to TRBD1. Unmatched junction bases numbered 8, after V lost 5 bases and J lost 0 bases. Germline CDR1 SGHNT, CDR2 YENEEA. The CDR3 is made up of 16 amino acids.

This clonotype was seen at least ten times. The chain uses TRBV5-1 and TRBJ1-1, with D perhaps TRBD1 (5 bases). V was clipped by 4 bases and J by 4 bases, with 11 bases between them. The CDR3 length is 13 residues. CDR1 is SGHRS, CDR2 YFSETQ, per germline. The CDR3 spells CASSAGTATEAFF. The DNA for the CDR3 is TGCGCCAGCAGCGCAGGGACCGCCACTGAAGCTTTCTTT.

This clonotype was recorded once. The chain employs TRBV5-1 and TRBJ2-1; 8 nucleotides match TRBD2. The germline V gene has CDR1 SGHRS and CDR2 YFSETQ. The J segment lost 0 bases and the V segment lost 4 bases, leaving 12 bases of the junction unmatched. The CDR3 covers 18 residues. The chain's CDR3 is CASSPAASGSYSYNEQFF. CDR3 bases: TGCGCCAGCAGCCCGGCGGCTAGCGGGTCCTACTCCTACAATGAGCAGTTCTTC.

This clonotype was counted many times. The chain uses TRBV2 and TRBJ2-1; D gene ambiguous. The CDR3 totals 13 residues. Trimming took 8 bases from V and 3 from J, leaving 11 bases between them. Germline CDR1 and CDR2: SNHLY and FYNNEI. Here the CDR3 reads CASGGYSYNEQFF. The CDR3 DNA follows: TGTGCCAGCGGTGGATACAGCTACAATGAGCAGTTCTTC.

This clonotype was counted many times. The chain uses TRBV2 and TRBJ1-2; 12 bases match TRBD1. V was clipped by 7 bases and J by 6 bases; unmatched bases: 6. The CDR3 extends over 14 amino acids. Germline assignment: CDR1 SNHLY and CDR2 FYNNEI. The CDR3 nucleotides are TGTGCCAGCAAACCCGGGACAGGGGGCGATGGCTACACCTTC. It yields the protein CASKPGTGGDGYTF.

The chain's CDR3 is CASSKDRGTEAFF. CDR3 DNA: TGTGCCAGTAGTAAGGACAGGGGCACTGAAGCTTTCTTT. The rearrangement joins TRBV19 to TRBJ1-1; 9 nucleotides match TRBD1. The germline V gene has CDR1 LNHDA and CDR2 SQIVND (reference sequence). V shed 4 bases, J shed 4 bases, and the junction held 1 base outside the gene matches. The CDR3 loop spans 13 amino acids.